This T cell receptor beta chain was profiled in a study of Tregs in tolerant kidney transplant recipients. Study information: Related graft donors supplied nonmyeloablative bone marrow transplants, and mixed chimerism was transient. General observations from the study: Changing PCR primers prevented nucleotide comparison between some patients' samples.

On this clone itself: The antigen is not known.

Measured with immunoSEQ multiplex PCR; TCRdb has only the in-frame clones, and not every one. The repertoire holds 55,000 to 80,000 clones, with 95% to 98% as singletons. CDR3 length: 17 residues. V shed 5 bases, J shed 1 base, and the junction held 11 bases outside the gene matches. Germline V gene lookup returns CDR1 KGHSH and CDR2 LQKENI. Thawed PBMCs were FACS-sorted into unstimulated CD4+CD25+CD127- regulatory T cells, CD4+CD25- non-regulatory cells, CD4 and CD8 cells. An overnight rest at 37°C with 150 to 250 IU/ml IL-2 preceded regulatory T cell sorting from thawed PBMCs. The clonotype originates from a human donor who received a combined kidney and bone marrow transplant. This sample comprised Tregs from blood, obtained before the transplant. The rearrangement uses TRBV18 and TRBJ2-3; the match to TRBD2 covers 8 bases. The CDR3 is CASSAMIAGRGTDTQYF. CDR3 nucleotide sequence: TGTGCCAGCTCAGCAATGATAGCGGGACGGGGCACAGATACGCAGTATTTT.